The 27 T cell receptor beta chains listed next were all sequenced from one sample in a study of metastatic and nonmetastatic thyroid tumors. TCRdb re-clonotyped the PCR reads through MiXCR. The table has 15,000 to 20,000 clones, around a quarter seen once. Before thyroid surgery, none of the patients had received any treatment. Specimen: tumor tissue. These receptors originate from a female donor with papillary thyroid cancer or a benign thyroid nodule (not recorded which). Some clones in this sample may be carry-over from other donors' samples.

To note about this clone: A read error is possible here, since a much larger clone lies one base away. The J gene is TRBJ2-1, the V gene TRBV28; D gene ambiguous. The CDR3 has 13 amino acids. Germline V gene lookup returns CDR1 MDHEN and CDR2 SYDVKM. V lost 6 bases, J lost 7 bases, and 13 bases lay in between. The CDR3 loop reads CASSPPLMNEQFF. Here the CDR3 DNA reads TGTGCCAGCAGCCCCCCACTGATGAATGAGCAGTTCTTC.

The chain carries TRBV20-1 and TRBJ2-7; TRBD1 agrees at 7 bases. The CDR3 totals 13 residues. With V trimmed by 0 bases and J by 8 bases, 7 bases remained unmatched. Germline V CDR1 and CDR2: DFQATT, SNEGSKA (reference sequence). CDR3 nucleotides: TGCAGTGCTAGAGAAACGACAGGGCGCAAGCAGTACTTC. Its translation: CSARETTGRKQYF.

Of note for this clone: One junction end does not reproduce the germline sequence, and a read error may be involved. The rearrangement links TRBV11-1 to TRBJ1-1; D remains unclear. The CDR3 totals 16 residues. The germline gives CDR1 SGHAT, CDR2 FQDESV (reference sequence). The CDR3 sequence is CASSLGLWVGNTEAFF. DNA for the CDR3: TGTGCCAGCAGCTTAGGGTTATGGGTTGGGAACACGGAAGCTTTCTTT.

In this sample, this clone turned up many times. The chain couples TRBV11-1 to TRBJ2-2; D remains ambiguous. The CDR3 extends over 15 amino acids. Germline V lookup: CDR1 SGHAT, CDR2 FQDESV (reference sequence). The V end lost 3 bases, the J end lost 6 bases, and 14 bases lay between the germline ends. The CDR3 bases are TGTGCCAGCAGCTTGACGATTGAAGGCGCCGGGGAGCTGTTTTTT. Encoded protein: CASSLTIEGAGELFF.

This clone was recorded at least ten times. The rearrangement uses TRBV4-1 and TRBJ1-4; D ambiguous. Germline CDR1 and CDR2: MGHRA and YSYEKL. V lost 1 base and J lost 8, with 14 bases in between. The CDR3 length is 15 residues. The CDR3 spells CASSQVDLRREKLFF. The DNA for the CDR3 is TGCGCCAGCAGCCAAGTAGATCTCCGAAGGGAAAAACTGTTTTTT.

Many counts were recorded for this clone. This chain connects TRBV13 to TRBJ2-1; a weak D match, TRBD2 (5 bases). The CDR3 loop spans 16 amino acids. With 5 bases removed from V and 0 bases from J, the gap between germline ends came to 14 bases. Germline values: CDR1 PRHDT, CDR2 FYEKMQ (reference sequence). CDR3 sequence: CASSQSHGDSYNEQFF. The DNA of the CDR3 is TGTGCCAGCAGCCAAAGCCACGGGGACTCCTACAATGAGCAGTTCTTC.

The V and J genes are TRBV11-2 and TRBJ2-2, with 9 bases lining up with TRBD2. The germline V gene has CDR1 SGHAT and CDR2 FQNNGV. The CDR3 loop spans 16 amino acids. Trimming took 4 bases from V and 5 from J; bases not matched to a gene: 8. This CDR3 is CASSSRIAGVTGELFF. The CDR3 coding sequence is TGTGCCAGCAGCTCGAGGATAGCGGGAGTAACCGGGGAGCTGTTTTTT.

Ten or more counts support this clone. The chain carries TRBV12-3 or TRBV12-4 and TRBJ2-1, with D unresolved. Deletions cut 6 bases from V and 6 bases from J, with 9 bases between. The CDR3 sequence is 12 residues long. The CDR3 region has the DNA TGTGCCAGCAGGCGACAAACCAATGAGCAGTTCTTC. Protein product: CASRRQTNEQFF.

This clone occurred many times. The chain couples TRBV2 to TRBJ2-1; TRBD2 matches at 12 bases. Unmatched junction bases numbered 9, after V lost 5 bases and J lost 4 bases. CDR3 length: 17 amino acids. Germline V gives CDR1 SNHLY, CDR2 FYNNEI. CDR3: CASSPRTSGNFYNEQFF. The CDR3 DNA is TGTGCCAGCAGTCCTAGGACTAGCGGGAATTTTTACAATGAGCAGTTCTTC.

This clone was observed a single time. The chain recombines TRBV20-1 with TRBJ1-1; D gene uncertain. The germline V gene has CDR1 DFQATT and CDR2 SNEGSKA (reference sequence). V was pared by 6 bases and J by 1 base, with 15 bases between. The CDR3 totals 14 residues. The CDR3 reads CSAKRTIGNTEAFF. CDR3 in DNA: TGCAGTGCCAAAAGGACCATAGGGAACACTGAAGCTTTCTTT.

The CDR3 reads CASSYVRGNTEAFF. The CDR3 DNA reads as TGTGCCAGCAGCTACGTCAGGGGGAACACTGAAGCTTTCTTT. This chain connects TRBV7-9 to TRBJ1-1; weak D call: TRBD1 (6 bases). The length of the CDR3 is 14 residues. Germline lookup yields CDR1 SEHNR and CDR2 FQNEAQ (reference sequence). V was trimmed by 4 bases and J by 1 base, leaving 10 bases between them.

This clone came up many times. The V and J genes are TRBV7-9 and TRBJ1-2; 7 bases are a match to TRBD1. V was pared by 5 bases and J by 2 bases, with 8 bases of the junction left unmatched. This CDR3 has 15 amino acids. CDR1 and CDR2 from the germline V gene are SEHNR and FQNEAQ (reference sequence). The CDR3 reads CASSPWDSLNYGYTF. CDR3 nucleotide sequence: TGTGCCAGCAGCCCGTGGGACAGCCTAAACTATGGCTACACCTTC.

Details on this clone: A much larger clone is a single base away; this may be a read error. The chain carries TRBV5-4 and TRBJ1-1; the D gene is possibly TRBD1 (6 bases). V lost 1 base, J lost 1 base, and 8 bases lay in between. CDR1 is SGHNT, CDR2 YYREEE, per germline (reference sequence). This CDR3 is 14 amino acids long. The CDR3 reads CASSLHRANTEAFF. CDR3 coding DNA: TGTGCCAGCAGCTTGCACAGGGCGAACACTGAAGCTTTCTTT.

This clone occurred a few times. This chain links TRBV7-2 with TRBJ2-7; the D is unclear. Per germline, CDR1 SGHTA and CDR2 FQGNSA. The CDR3 length is 12 residues. Trimming took off 5 bases at V and 5 bases at J, with 10 bases between the two ends. The CDR3 DNA reads TGTGCCAGCAGCGAGAATGGGCACGAGCAGTACTTC. Its translation is CASSENGHEQYF.

This clone was recorded many times. The chain employs TRBV2 and TRBJ2-3; 12 nucleotides align to TRBD1. The CDR3 is 17 amino acids. Germline V gene lookup returns CDR1 SNHLY and CDR2 FYNNEI. V shed 6 bases, J shed 5 bases, and the junction held 12 bases outside the gene matches. CDR3 DNA: TGTGCCAGCAGCTCCTCCACCGGGACAGGGGGCAGAGATACGCAGTATTTT. As protein: CASSSSTGTGGRDTQYF.

As regards this clone: A read error is likely, as this CDR3 ends without the conserved phenylalanine or tryptophan. The chain combines TRBV11-1 with TRBJ1-1, with D perhaps TRBD1 (5 bases). The CDR3 consists of 14 residues. Trimming took off 3 bases at V and 7 bases at J, with 15 bases between the two ends. CDR1 SGHAT and CDR2 FQDESV come from the germline V gene (reference sequence). This CDR3 reads CASSFEGAGFEAFS. In DNA form, the CDR3 reads TGTGCCAGCAGCTTCGAAGGGGCAGGCTTTGAAGCTTTCTCT.

The gene calls are TRBV5-1 and TRBJ2-3; possibly TRBD1 for D (6 bases). Per germline, CDR1 SGHRS and CDR2 YFSETQ. V was clipped by 4 bases and J by 2 bases, with 20 bases between them. This CDR3 region has 17 residues. CDR3 coding DNA: TGCGCCAGCAGCCAGGAGACGACAGGACGCAACACAGATACGCAGTATTTT. Its protein product is CASSQETTGRNTDTQYF.

In regard to this clone: In this CDR3 the conserved last residue, phenylalanine or tryptophan, is missing, so a read error is likely. No DNA is shown, since the ends of the CDR3 on it are uncertain; the CDR3 is the one TCRdb lists. J is TRBJ2-5 and V is TRBV27; TRBD2 was called by the table and not checked on the DNA. The germline gives CDR1 MNHEY, CDR2 SMNVEV (reference sequence). The CDR3 has 15 residues if both end residues are counted. This CDR3 reads CASSFWREGEETKYL.

This clone was seen more than once but under ten times. This chain joins TRBV9 and TRBJ2-5; 16 positions match TRBD2. The CDR3 consists of 19 residues. CDR1 is SGDLS and CDR2 is YYNGEE in the germline V gene. With V trimmed by 4 bases and J by 1 base, 10 bases remained unmatched. The CDR3 here is CASSPGLAGGGRVQETQYF. The CDR3 bases are TGTGCCAGCAGCCCGGGACTAGCGGGAGGGGGTAGGGTCCAAGAGACCCAGTACTTC.

This clone was observed many times. This chain joins TRBV6-6 and TRBJ1-4; unclear D gene. Trimming removed 0 bases from V and 0 bases from J, with 11 bases in between. This CDR3 contains 17 residues. Germline V CDR1 and CDR2: MNHNY, SVGAGI (reference sequence). CDR3 protein: CASSYSRAAATNEKLFF. CDR3 coding DNA: TGTGCCAGCAGTTACTCTAGGGCAGCTGCAACTAATGAAAAACTGTTTTTT.

This clone occurred a few times. This sequence may be a read error, since a much larger clone differs from it by one base. This chain connects TRBV20-1 to TRBJ2-7; 11 nucleotides agree with TRBD2. CDR3 length: 17 amino acids. V lost 8 bases, J lost 2 bases, and 17 bases stayed unmatched. Germline lookup yields CDR1 DFQATT and CDR2 SNEGSKA (reference sequence). CDR3 sequence reads: CSWSRGTSGGGTYEQYF. Here the CDR3 DNA reads TGCAGTTGGTCCCGAGGGACTAGCGGCGGCGGTACCTACGAGCAGTACTTC.

By its share, this clone is medium-sized. The CDR3 DNA follows: TGTGCCAGCAGCTTAGGGACAGGGGGCGGTGGCTACACCTTC. It specifies CASSLGTGGGGYTF. The V gene is TRBV7-2, the J gene TRBJ1-2; TRBD1 matches at 11 bases. The CDR3 is 14 residues long. Germline-derived CDR1 and CDR2 are SGHTA and FQGNSA. Trimming at V came to 1 base and at J to 7 bases, leaving 2 bases not matched to a gene. The full variable domain, its missing parts supplied by reference TRBV7-2 and TRBJ1-2, is GAGVSQSPSNKVTEKGKDVELRCDPISGHTALYWYRQSLGQGLEFLIYFQGNSAPDKSGLPSDRFSAERTGGSVSTLTIQRTQQEDSAVYLCASSLGTGGGGYTFGSGTRLTVV.

Only a few counts were recorded for this clone. V usage is TRBV6-1 and J usage is TRBJ2-1; D not certain. CDR1 and CDR2 from the germline V gene are MNHNS and SASEGT. The germline V and J ends were trimmed by 0 bases and 5 bases, with 17 bases remaining between them. The CDR3 spans 17 residues. The CDR3 is CASSEAGRVSGDNEQFF. CDR3 bases: TGTGCCAGCAGTGAAGCCGGTCGCGTATCTGGAGACAATGAGCAGTTCTTC.

By share of the sample, this clone is medium-sized. The chain links TRBV12-3 or TRBV12-4 to TRBJ2-5, with a weak D call TRBD1 (7 bases). The CDR3 consists of 15 residues. Trimming left V 6 bases short and J 0 bases short, with 14 bases between. CDR3 in DNA: TGTGCCAGCAGGGGGGGACAGACGTACCAAGAGACCCAGTACTTC. It specifies CASRGGQTYQETQYF.

The table lists this clone with a count of one. The chain has TRBV7-9 and TRBJ1-1; no clear D gene. Germline V gene data show CDR1 as SEHNR and CDR2 as FQNEAQ (reference sequence). The CDR3 sequence is 13 residues long. Between the trimmed V and J ends, which lost 5 bases and 5 bases, there was a span of 12 bases. This CDR3 reads CASSAGGQTEAFF. Here the CDR3 DNA reads TGTGCCAGCAGCGCCGGTGGGCAAACTGAAGCTTTCTTT.

This chain joins TRBV30 and TRBJ2-1; D remains unclear. There are 12 residues in the CDR3. Per germline, CDR1 GTSNPN and CDR2 SVGIG (reference sequence). With 0 bases removed from V and 9 bases from J, the gap between germline ends came to 9 bases. Here the CDR3 DNA reads TGTGCCTGGAGTGTCATTTCGCTTGAGCAGTTCTTC. Its translation is CAWSVISLEQFF.

The V call is TRBV30, the J call TRBJ1-1; 7 nucleotides agree with TRBD1. This CDR3 is 13 amino acids long. Per the germline V gene, CDR1 is GTSNPN and CDR2 is SVGIG (reference sequence). V shed 0 bases, J shed 3 bases, and the junction held 1 base outside the gene matches. This chain's CDR3 is CAWSVQGDTEAFF. Written as DNA, the CDR3 is TGTGCCTGGAGTGTCCAGGGGGACACTGAAGCTTTCTTT.